This T cell receptor beta chain was identified during a study of vaccination effects on CD4 cells after COVID-19 (dated 2022 in TCRdb). Background on the whole study: Two doses of either the BNT162b2 or the mRNA-1273 mRNA SARS-CoV-2 vaccine were administered to participants. In both COVID-19 convalescent patients and infection-naive vaccine recipients, the study compared SARS-CoV-2 spike-specific CD4+ TCR repertoires from before mRNA vaccination with those from after it. The full study included roughly 11 COVID-19 convalescent patients and a few SARS-CoV-2-naive healthy vaccine recipients. In the study, cultures from other donors were sequenced using the Oncomine TCR Beta short-read assay on an Illumina iSeq 100.

V and J lose 1 base and 0 bases, and a span of 9 bases separates them. From cysteine to phenylalanine, the CDR3 is 15 amino acids long. The DNA shown is the 45-base CDR3, in frame from base 1. CDR1 and CDR2 are read off the germline V gene as LGHNA and YNFKEQ. Libraries were prepared through the immunoSEQ multiplex PCR assay. DNA from the cultured, isolated CD4+ T cells was subjected to TCR beta CDR3 sequencing. Per the source publication's procedure: The analysis removed non-productive TCR sequences, trimmed reads to the CDR3 region, and retained only CDR3s that were 7 or more amino acids long. Antigen-specific clonotypes were identified using the MANAFEST web app by comparison of expansion in peptide wells against reference cultures. To count as positive, a clone had to show expansion at FDR<0.05 compared with the reference and with all other wells, an odds ratio above 5, and a frequency above 0.1% in two replicate wells. Clonotypes significantly expanded in SARS-CoV-2 spike wells and in at least one common cold coronavirus spike condition were defined as cross-reactive. Using the stringdist R package, CDR3 similarity was measured by Levenshtein distance, and unrooted trees were constructed with ape in R 3.6.1. TCRdb carries this immuneACCESS record with in-frame sequences only. Its versions omit some clonotypes, under half of them owing to an unresolved V gene in the studies checked, with the rest unexplained. D and trimming were read from the DNA, whereas the V and J calls and clone size are those reported in that table. This sample lists about 73,000 clones; about four fifths were detected once. The ten top clones hold around 2.9% of the sample.

Notes on this clone: Its antigen is currently not known. The record has no base qualities; no much larger clone is one base away.

Beyond this particular receptor, the publication reports: At late post-vaccination timepoints, both infection-induced and vaccine-induced clones showed marked clonal contraction, consistent with waning T cell responses. Only a small number of convalescent patients were included, and no early post-infection timepoints were available, which limited the study. In healthy vaccine recipients, vaccine-induced clones were almost all SARS-CoV-2 mono-reactive, with only 1 of 255 being cross-reactive with common cold coronaviruses.

In the ViraFEST assay, PBMC were stimulated with viral peptide pools, and TCR sequencing was then used to find antigen-specific CD4+ T cell clonotypes based on their expansion. After roughly 11 days of culture, CD4+ T cells were isolated with the EasySep CD4+ T cell isolation kit. Negative nucleocapsid antibody results before and after vaccination confirmed that the healthy vaccine recipients had no prior SARS-CoV-2 infection. Two million PBMC per well were cultured with 8.5 to 10 ug/ml peptides in IMDM containing 5% human AB serum, around 9.7 IU/ml IL-2 and gentamicin. Half of the culture medium was replaced with fresh IL-2-containing medium on days 3 and 7. Unless otherwise noted, each peptide stimulation condition was cultured in triplicate wells. Using Ficoll-Paque Plus gradient centrifugation, PBMC were separated from whole blood and then either used fresh or cryopreserved at -140C. The overlapping peptide pools covered the spike proteins of SARS-CoV-2 and of the common cold coronaviruses HCoV-NL63, HCoV-OC43 and HCoV-229E. Genomic DNA was extracted from cultured CD4+ T cells with the QIAamp micro DNA kit.

The rearranged segments are TRBV4-2 and TRBJ1-2; the best D guess is TRBD1, with 6 bases matching. This clonotype originated in a human donor who received a COVID-19 vaccine. This sample comprised CD4+ T cells from PBMCs cultured with HCoV-NL63 spike peptides, obtained before COVID-19 vaccination. According to the study, the label for this sample's cell subset or site signals: HCoV-NL63 spike overlapping peptide pool stimulation. The CDR3 region has the sequence CASSQGTVANYGYTF. The nucleotide sequence is TGTGCCAGCAGCCAAGGGACAGTAGCTAACTATGGCTACACCTTC.